The 18 T cell receptor beta chains below all came from one sample that was sequenced in a study of cytomegalovirus exposure and HLA in healthy donors. In the PCR, 60 Vbeta and 13 Jbeta primers were used. Here immunoSEQ multiplex PCR was the method, and the copy in TCRdb shows in-frame clones only, minus some. The listing contains roughly 69,000 clones. Sequenced input: PBMCs. These receptors originate from a woman aged 30 to 39 in good health and CMV-seronegative.

The gene calls are TRBV7-3 and TRBJ2-7; TRBD1 agrees at 9 bases. The CDR3 is 15 residues long. Germline CDR1 reads SGHTA; CDR2 reads FQGTGA. V shed 5 bases and J 7 bases; nucleotides not matched to a gene: 12. The CDR3 nucleotides read TGTGCCAGCAGCCCCGGGACAGGGCTTGATGGGGAGCAGTACTTC. This gives the protein CASSPGTGLDGEQYF.

About this clone: Relative to the germline gene, one junction end is altered; a read error may explain this. J is TRBJ2-3 and V is TRBV5-1, with TRBD2 matching over 10 bases. This CDR3 is 17 amino acids long. Germline values: CDR1 SGHRS, CDR2 YFSETQ. This chain's CDR3 is CASSLGLQRGGTDTQYF. DNA for the CDR3: TGCGCCAGCAGCTTGGGGTTACAGCGGGGGGGCACGGATACGCAGTATTTT. The entire variable domain, with the rest obtained from reference TRBV5-1 and TRBJ2-3, is as follows: KAGVTQTPRYLIKTRGQQVTLSCSPISGHRSVSWYQQTPGQGLQFLFEYFSETQRNKGNFPGRFSGRQFSNSRSEMNVSTLELGDSALYLCASSLGLQRGGTDTQYFGPGTRLTVL.

The rearrangement links TRBV29-1 to TRBJ2-7, with D possibly matching TRBD1 (6 bases). V was pared by 7 bases and J by 2 bases, with 15 bases between. Germline assignment: CDR1 SQVTM and CDR2 ANQGSEA. This CDR3 has 13 residues. This CDR3 reads CSARGGQAYEQYF. CDR3 nucleotide sequence: TGCAGCGCCCGAGGGGGACAAGCCTACGAGCAGTACTTC.

V is TRBV7-6 and J is TRBJ1-1; D might be TRBD1 (6 bases). Looked up from germline, CDR1 is SGHVS and CDR2 is FNYEAQ. V gave up 9 bases and J gave up 8 bases, with 16 bases separating them. The CDR3 runs 12 residues. CDR3 coding DNA: TGTGCCAGTTCGCCTCTCCAGGGGGAAGCTTTCTTT. This translates into CASSPLQGEAFF.

The gene calls are TRBV30 and TRBJ2-1; possible D gene TRBD2, 6 bases. The ends were cut back, 5 bases at V and 4 bases at J, with 9 bases in the middle. Germline V gives CDR1 GTSNPN, CDR2 SVGIG (reference sequence). The CDR3 consists of 12 residues. The CDR3 protein is CAWHGGYNEQFF. The CDR3 bases are TGTGCCTGGCACGGGGGTTACAATGAGCAGTTCTTC.

The chain recombines TRBV7-2 with TRBJ2-2; TRBD1 aligns across 8 bases. Germline trimming cut 5 bases from V and 0 bases from J; bases unmatched to any gene: 2. Germline CDR1 SGHTA, CDR2 FQGNSA. This CDR3 region has 15 residues. The CDR3 loop is CASSLQGANTGELFF. CDR3 nucleotide sequence: TGTGCCAGCAGCCTACAGGGGGCGAACACCGGGGAGCTGTTTTTT.

Of note for this clone: At one end, the junction sequence differs from germline, possibly due to a read error. The gene calls are TRBV18 and TRBJ2-2; either TRBD1 or TRBD2 may supply D (5 bases each). The germline V gene has CDR1 KGHSH and CDR2 LQKENI. CDR3 size: 14 residues. CDR3 region: CASLPGRLTGELFF. The CDR3 nucleotides read TGTGCCAGCTTACCAGGGAGACTCACCGGGGAGCTGTTTTTT.

The chain couples TRBV18 to TRBJ2-2; 7 bases fit TRBD1. Germline V gene sequence: CDR1 KGHSH, CDR2 LQKENI. V dropped 2 bases and J dropped 2; count of bases not matched to a gene: 2. The CDR3 is made up of 15 amino acids. CDR3 sequence: CASSPDRDNTGELFF. CDR3 nucleotides: TGTGCCAGCTCACCAGACAGGGATAACACCGGGGAGCTGTTTTTT.

This chain uses TRBV27 with TRBJ2-2; 8 bases fit TRBD2. J gave up 4 bases and V 3 bases, and 7 bases lay outside the gene matches. This CDR3 contains 16 residues. Germline V gene data show CDR1 as MNHEY and CDR2 as SMNVEV (reference sequence). The CDR3 loop reads CASSFWTGGSTGELFF. The CDR3 nucleotides are TGTGCCAGCAGTTTTTGGACGGGAGGGAGCACCGGGGAGCTGTTTTTT.

The chain has TRBV6-5 and TRBJ2-7; TRBD1 matches 9 bases. Germline-derived CDR1 and CDR2 are MNHEY and SVGAGI. The ends lost 6 bases at V and 6 bases at J; junction bases unmatched: 12. There are 15 residues in the CDR3. The CDR3 loop is CASRPNRDRVAEQYF. The CDR3 nucleotides are TGTGCCAGCAGACCGAACCGGGACAGGGTGGCCGAGCAGTACTTC.

As for this clone: The germline gene is not matched at one end of the junction; a read error may be the cause. The chain joins TRBV4-1 to TRBJ2-7; 7 nucleotides line up with TRBD1. The CDR3 length is 16 residues. Germline V lookup: CDR1 MGHRA, CDR2 YSYEKL. CDR3: CASRQDPGQNAYEQYF. The DNA for the CDR3 is TGCGCCAGCAGACAAGATCCGGGACAGAACGCCTACGAGCAGTACTTC.

This chain uses TRBV11-2 with TRBJ2-2; D is possibly TRBD2 (6 bases). Deletions cut 2 bases from V and 4 bases from J, with 14 bases between. Germline lookup yields CDR1 SGHAT and CDR2 FQNNGV. The CDR3 has 16 amino acids. In nucleotides, the CDR3 is TGTGCCAGCAGCTTAAGACGGCTAGCGTTCACCGGGGAGCTGTTTTTT. Translation: CASSLRRLAFTGELFF.

V and J are TRBV5-1 and TRBJ2-2; D uncertain. The CDR3 runs to 15 residues. V was cut by 4 bases and J by 4 bases, with 14 bases left in between. CDR1 SGHRS and CDR2 YFSETQ come from the germline V gene. For the CDR3, the DNA is TGCGCCAGCAGCCCTGGTGGCGGTCCCACCGGGGAGCTGTTTTTT. Its protein is CASSPGGGPTGELFF.

The gene calls are TRBV30 and TRBJ2-5; TRBD2 might be the D (5 bases). The V end was cut by 0 bases, the J end by 1 base, with 9 bases between. Germline-derived CDR1 and CDR2 are GTSNPN and SVGIG (reference sequence). CDR3 length: 14 residues. The CDR3 nucleotides read TGTGCCTGGAGTGTCGGCGGGTTCCAAGAGACCCAGTACTTC. Translating gives CAWSVGGFQETQYF.

This chain uses TRBV5-1 with TRBJ2-2; D gene uncertain. This CDR3 spans 14 amino acids. Germline CDR1 is SGHRS and CDR2 is YFSETQ. V lost 1 base and J 1 base, leaving 5 bases between the germline ends. This chain's CDR3 is CASSLRVNTGELFF. Written as DNA, the CDR3 is TGCGCCAGCAGCTTGCGAGTGAACACCGGGGAGCTGTTTTTT.

This chain connects TRBV5-1 to TRBJ1-2; TRBD1 matches 10 bases. V dropped 5 bases and J dropped 4; count of bases not matched to a gene: 8. The CDR3 extends over 15 amino acids. CDR1 is SGHRS, CDR2 YFSETQ, per germline. The CDR3 region is CASRNPGQGSYGYTF. CDR3 DNA: TGCGCCAGCAGGAATCCGGGACAGGGGAGCTATGGCTACACCTTC.

The chain couples TRBV6-6 to TRBJ1-5, with D unresolved. Trimming took off 2 bases at V and 5 bases at J, with 10 bases between the two ends. This CDR3 is 14 amino acids long. Germline V gene sequence: CDR1 MNHNY, CDR2 SVGAGI (reference sequence). CDR3 sequence: CASSYGSGDQPQHF. The CDR3 nucleotides are TGTGCCAGCAGTTACGGCAGTGGAGATCAGCCCCAGCATTTT.

The chain employs TRBV29-1 and TRBJ1-1, with no clear D. The CDR3 is 12 residues long. The germline V gene encodes CDR1 SQVTM and CDR2 ANQGSEA. Trimming cost V 6 bases and J 2 bases, with 10 bases left between them. The CDR3: CSVPRDNTEAFF. The CDR3 DNA reads TGCAGCGTGCCGCGGGATAACACTGAAGCTTTCTTT. Full variable domain (outside the CDR3, taken from reference TRBV29-1 and TRBJ1-1): SAVISQKPSRDICQRGTSLTIQCQVDSQVTMMFWYRQQPGQSLTLIATANQGSEATYESGFVIDKFPISRPNLTFSTLTVSNMSPEDSSIYLCSVPRDNTEAFFGQGTRLTVV.